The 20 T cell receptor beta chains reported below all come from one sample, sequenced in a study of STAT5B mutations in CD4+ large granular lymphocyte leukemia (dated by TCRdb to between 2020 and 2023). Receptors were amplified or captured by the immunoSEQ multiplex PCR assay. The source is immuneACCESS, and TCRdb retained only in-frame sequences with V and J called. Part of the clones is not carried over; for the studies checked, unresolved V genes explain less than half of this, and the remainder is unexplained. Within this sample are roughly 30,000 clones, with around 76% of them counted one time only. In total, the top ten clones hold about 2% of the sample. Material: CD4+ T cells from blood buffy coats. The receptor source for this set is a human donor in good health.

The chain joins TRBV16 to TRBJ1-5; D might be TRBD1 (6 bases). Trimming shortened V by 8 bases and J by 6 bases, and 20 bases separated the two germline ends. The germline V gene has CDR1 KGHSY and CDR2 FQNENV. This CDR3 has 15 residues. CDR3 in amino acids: CASSSEQGRGQPQHF. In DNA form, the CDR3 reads TGTGCCAGCTCGAGCGAACAGGGCAGGGGTCAGCCCCAGCATTTT.

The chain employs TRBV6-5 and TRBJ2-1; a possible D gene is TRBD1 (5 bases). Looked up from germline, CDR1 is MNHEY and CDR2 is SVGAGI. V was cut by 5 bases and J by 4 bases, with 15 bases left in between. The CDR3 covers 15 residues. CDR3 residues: CASSGQGLQYNEQFF. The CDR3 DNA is TGTGCCAGCAGTGGACAAGGGCTTCAATACAATGAGCAGTTCTTC.

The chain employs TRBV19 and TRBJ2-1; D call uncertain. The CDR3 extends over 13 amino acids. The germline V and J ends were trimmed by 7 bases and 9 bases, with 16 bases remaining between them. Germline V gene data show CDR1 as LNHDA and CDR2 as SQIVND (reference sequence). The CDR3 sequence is CASKPVGKAEQFF. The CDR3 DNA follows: TGTGCCAGTAAACCCGTGGGAAAGGCTGAGCAGTTCTTC.

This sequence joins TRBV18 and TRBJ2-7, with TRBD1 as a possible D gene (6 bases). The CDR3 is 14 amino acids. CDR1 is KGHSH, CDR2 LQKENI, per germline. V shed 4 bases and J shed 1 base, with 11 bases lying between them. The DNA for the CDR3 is TGTGCCAGCTCACGCCGGGACACTTCCTACGAGCAGTACTTC. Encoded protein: CASSRRDTSYEQYF.

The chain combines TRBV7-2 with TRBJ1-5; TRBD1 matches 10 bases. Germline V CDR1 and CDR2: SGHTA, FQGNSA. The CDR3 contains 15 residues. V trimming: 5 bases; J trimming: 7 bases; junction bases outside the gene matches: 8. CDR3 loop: CASSGPGQGRQPQHF. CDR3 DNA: TGTGCCAGCAGCGGCCCGGGACAGGGGAGACAGCCCCAGCATTTT.

CDR3 protein: CASSEDLGGRAGNEQFF. For the CDR3, the DNA is TGTGCCAGCAGTGAGGACCTTGGCGGGAGGGCCGGCAATGAGCAGTTCTTC. This sequence joins TRBV28 and TRBJ2-1, with 9 bases identical to TRBD2. Germline CDR1 is MDHEN and CDR2 is SYDVKM. The CDR3 contains 17 residues. J gave up 6 bases and V 5 bases, and 14 bases lay outside the gene matches.

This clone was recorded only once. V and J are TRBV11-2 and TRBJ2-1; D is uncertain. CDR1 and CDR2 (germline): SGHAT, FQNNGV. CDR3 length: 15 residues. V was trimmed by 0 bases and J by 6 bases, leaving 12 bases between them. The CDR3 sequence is CASSLDKFSGNEQFF. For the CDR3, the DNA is TGTGCCAGCAGCTTAGATAAATTCTCTGGCAATGAGCAGTTCTTC.

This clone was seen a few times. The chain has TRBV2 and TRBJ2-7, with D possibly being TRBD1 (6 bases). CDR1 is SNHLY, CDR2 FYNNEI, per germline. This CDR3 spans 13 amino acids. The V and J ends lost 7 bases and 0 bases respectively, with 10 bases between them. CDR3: CASTGTTSYEQYF. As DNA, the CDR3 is TGTGCCAGCACCGGGACAACCTCCTACGAGCAGTACTTC.

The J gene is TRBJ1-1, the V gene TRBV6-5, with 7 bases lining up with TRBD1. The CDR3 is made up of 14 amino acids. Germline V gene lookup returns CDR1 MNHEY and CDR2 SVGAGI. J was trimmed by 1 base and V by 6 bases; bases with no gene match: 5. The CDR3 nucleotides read TGTGCCAGCAGCCGCGGGACAGAGAACACTGAAGCTTTCTTT. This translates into CASSRGTENTEAFF.

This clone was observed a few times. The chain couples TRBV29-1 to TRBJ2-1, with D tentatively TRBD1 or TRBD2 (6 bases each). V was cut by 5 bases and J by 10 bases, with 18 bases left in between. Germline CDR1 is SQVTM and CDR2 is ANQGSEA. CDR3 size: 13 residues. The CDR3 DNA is TGCAGCGTTCTAAGGAACAGGGAGGAGGAGCAGTTCTTC. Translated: CSVLRNREEEQFF.

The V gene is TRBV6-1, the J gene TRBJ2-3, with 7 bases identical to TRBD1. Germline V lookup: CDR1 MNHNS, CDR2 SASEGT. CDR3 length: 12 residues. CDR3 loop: CASGQITDTQYF. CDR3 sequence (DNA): TGTGCTTCGGGACAGATCACAGATACGCAGTATTTT.

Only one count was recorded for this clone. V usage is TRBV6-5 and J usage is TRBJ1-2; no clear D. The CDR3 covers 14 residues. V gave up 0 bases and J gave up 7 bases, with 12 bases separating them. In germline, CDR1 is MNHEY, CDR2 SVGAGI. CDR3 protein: CASSYSNRQFGYTF. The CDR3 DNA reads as TGTGCCAGCAGTTACTCGAATCGGCAATTTGGCTACACCTTC.

The CDR3 is CASSLGYNGGKYF. CDR3 nucleotide sequence: TGTGCCAGCAGCTTAGGGTATAATGGTGGGAAGTATTTT. This sequence joins TRBV13 and TRBJ2-3, with D uncertain. The CDR3 is 13 residues long. Germline CDR1 is PRHDT and CDR2 is FYEKMQ (reference sequence). With 0 bases removed from V and 13 bases from J, the gap between germline ends came to 14 bases.

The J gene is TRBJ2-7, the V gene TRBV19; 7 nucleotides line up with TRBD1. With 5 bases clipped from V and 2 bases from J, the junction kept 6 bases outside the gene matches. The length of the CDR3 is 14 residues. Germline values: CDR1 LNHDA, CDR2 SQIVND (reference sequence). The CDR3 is CASSLSGTAYEQYF. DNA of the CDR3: TGTGCCAGTAGTCTGTCCGGGACAGCCTACGAGCAGTACTTC.

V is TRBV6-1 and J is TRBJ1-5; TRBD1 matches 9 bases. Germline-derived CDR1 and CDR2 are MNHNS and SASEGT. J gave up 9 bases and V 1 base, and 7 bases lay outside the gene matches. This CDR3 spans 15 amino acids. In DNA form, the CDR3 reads TGTGCCAGCAGTGAAGAAGGGACAGGGCGGTGGCCCCAGCATTTT. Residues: CASSEEGTGRWPQHF.

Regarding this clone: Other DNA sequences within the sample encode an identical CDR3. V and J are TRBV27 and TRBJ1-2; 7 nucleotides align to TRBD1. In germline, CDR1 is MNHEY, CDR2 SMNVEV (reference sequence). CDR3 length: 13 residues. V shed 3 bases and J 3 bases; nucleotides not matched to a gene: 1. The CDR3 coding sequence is TGTGCCAGCAGTTTCGACAGGGACTATGGCTACACCTTC. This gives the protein CASSFDRDYGYTF.

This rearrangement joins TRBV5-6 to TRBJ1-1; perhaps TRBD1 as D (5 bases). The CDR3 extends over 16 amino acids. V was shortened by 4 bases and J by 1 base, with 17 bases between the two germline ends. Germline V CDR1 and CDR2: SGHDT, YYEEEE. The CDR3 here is CASSPGRGHWNTEAFF. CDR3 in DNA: TGTGCCAGCAGCCCGGGGAGGGGTCACTGGAACACTGAAGCTTTCTTT.

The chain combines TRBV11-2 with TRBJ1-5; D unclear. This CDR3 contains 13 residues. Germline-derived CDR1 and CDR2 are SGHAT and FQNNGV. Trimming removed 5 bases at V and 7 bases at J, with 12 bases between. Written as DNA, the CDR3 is TGTGCCAGCAGCACCGGGTTAACCCAGCCCCAGCATTTT. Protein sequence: CASSTGLTQPQHF. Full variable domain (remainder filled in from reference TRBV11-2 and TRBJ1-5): EAGVAQSPRYKIIEKRQSVAFWCNPISGHATLYWYQQILGQGPKLLIQFQNNGVVDDSQLPKDRFSAERLKGVDSTLKIQPAKLEDSAVYLCASSTGLTQPQHFGDGTRLSIL.

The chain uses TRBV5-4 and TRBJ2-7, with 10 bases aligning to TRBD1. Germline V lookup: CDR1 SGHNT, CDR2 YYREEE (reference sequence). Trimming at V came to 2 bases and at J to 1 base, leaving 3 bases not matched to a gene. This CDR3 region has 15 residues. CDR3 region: CASSFDRGPSYEQYF. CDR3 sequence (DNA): TGTGCCAGCAGCTTCGACAGGGGGCCATCCTACGAGCAGTACTTC.

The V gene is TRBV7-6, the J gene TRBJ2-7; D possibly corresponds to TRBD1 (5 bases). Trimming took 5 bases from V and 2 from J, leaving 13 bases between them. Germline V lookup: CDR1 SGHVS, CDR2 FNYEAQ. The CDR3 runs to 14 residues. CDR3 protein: CASSPIRGTYEQYF. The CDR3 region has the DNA TGTGCCAGCAGCCCCATAAGGGGAACCTACGAGCAGTACTTC.